The source of this T cell receptor (beta chain) is a study of blood T cell repertoires in COVID-19. This CDR3 spans 14 amino acids. Clones were read by immunoSEQ multiplex PCR, and TCRdb kept only the in-frame ones, dropping some. Of approximately 110,000 clones listed, approximately 81% are singletons. The table lists this clone with a few counts. This TCR came from an elderly man with COVID-19, enrolled during active disease. Sequencing was carried out using peripheral blood. This chain links TRBV21-1 with TRBJ1-1; the table's D call, TRBD1, has no DNA check behind it. TRBV21-1 is a listed pseudogene. In DNA form, the CDR3 reads TGTGCCAGCAGCAAAGCCAGCAGGTGCACTGAAGCTTTCTTT. It encodes CASSKASRCTEAFF.